This T cell receptor (beta chain) was identified in a study of Graves' ophthalmopathy and Graves' hyperthyroidism. In the study overall: Stable hyperthyroidism meant no ophthalmopathy within 18 months of follow-up. Study results and caveats: Blood was where most expanded thyroid clonotypes above 0.001 frequency also turned up.

As to this clonotype: Its antigen is not identified.

Germline CDR1 KGHDR, CDR2 SFDVKD. This CDR3 is 17 amino acids long. The V and J ends lost 4 bases and 4 bases respectively, with 22 bases between them. The authors enrolled newly diagnosed hyperthyroidism patients aged 18 to 65 with under 2 months' duration. The authors amplified TCR beta CDR3 regions from RNA transcripts. First-round RT-PCR relied on HTBI primers, and a second-round multiplex PCR came next. MiXCR, applied by TCRdb to the multiplex PCR reads, yields one record per CDR3 protein. Among around 1,000,000 distinct CDR3 sequences listed, 35% to 40% were seen once. The sequenced sample consisted of peripheral blood or thyroid tissue (not recorded which). The J gene is TRBJ2-7, the V gene TRBV24-1; D is perhaps TRBD2 (7 bases). The clonotype was recovered from an adult man with Graves' hyperthyroidism. CDR3 coding DNA: TGTGCCACCAGTGACGAACGGGGCAACGGGGGGCTATACGAGCAGTACTTC. Translating it yields CATSDERGNGGLYEQYF.